The 23 T cell receptor beta chains below come from one sample, sequenced in a study of OX40 agonist ivuxolimab in advanced cancers. TCRdb's table, derived via immunoSEQ multiplex PCR, lists solely in-frame clones and lacks some. The data contain roughly 20,000 clones, 74% of them seen just once; the ten biggest clones take up more than 25%. Here the sequenced sample was CD4+ or CD8+ T cells sorted from blood, taken in a trial of the OX40 agonist ivuxolimab. Receptors were obtained from an adult with an advanced solid tumor such as melanoma, head and neck, liver or kidney cancer.

A few counts support this clone. This chain links TRBV15 with TRBJ2-5, with D perhaps matching TRBD1 (6 bases). Trimming shortened V by 5 bases and J by 5 bases, and 15 bases separated the two germline ends. The germline gives CDR1 LNHNV, CDR2 YYDKDF (reference sequence). The CDR3 length is 14 residues. Here the CDR3 reads CATSAETGRETQYF. The CDR3 coding sequence is TGTGCCACCAGCGCTGAGACAGGTCGGGAGACCCAGTACTTC. Full variable domain (missing parts from reference TRBV15 and TRBJ2-5): DAMVIQNPRYQVTQFGKPVTLSCSQTLNHNVMYWYQQKSSQAPKLLFHYYDKDFNNEADTPDNFQSRRPNTSFCFLDIRSPGLGDTAMYLCATSAETGRETQYFGPGTRLLVL.

The chain couples TRBV6-5 to TRBJ2-1, with D maybe TRBD2 (6 bases). Trimming cost V 5 bases and J 0 bases, with 8 bases left between them. In germline, CDR1 is MNHEY, CDR2 SVGAGI. The CDR3 consists of 14 residues. CDR3 region: CASSPGLSYNEQFF. The CDR3 bases are TGTGCCAGCAGTCCGGGACTCTCCTACAATGAGCAGTTCTTC.

This clone is a singleton in its sample. This rearrangement joins TRBV11-2 to TRBJ2-5; 10 nucleotides line up with TRBD1. Trimming cost V 8 bases and J 4 bases; bases outside gene matches: 7. Per the germline V gene, CDR1 is SGHAT and CDR2 is FQNNGV. CDR3 length: 14 residues. Written as DNA, the CDR3 is TGTGCCAGCTGTTTGGACAGGGGGAGAGAGACCCAGTACTTC. Its translation is CASCLDRGRETQYF.

J is TRBJ1-4 and V is TRBV7-9; D might be TRBD1 (6 bases). Germline V gene lookup returns CDR1 SEHNR and CDR2 FQNEAQ (reference sequence). Trimming stripped 4 bases from V and 0 bases from J, with 15 bases between. The CDR3 consists of 17 residues. The DNA for the CDR3 is TGTGCCAGCAGCTCTCACAGGGAAGTAGCAACTAATGAAAAACTGTTTTTT. Translation gives CASSSHREVATNEKLFF.

The J gene is TRBJ1-1, the V gene TRBV27; D remains ambiguous. V was trimmed by 4 bases and J by 6 bases, leaving 12 bases between them. Germline CDR1 MNHEY, CDR2 SMNVEV (reference sequence). This CDR3 has 13 residues. CDR3 in amino acids: CASSYRGYAEAFF. The CDR3 nucleotides read TGTGCCAGCAGTTATAGAGGGTACGCTGAAGCTTTCTTT.

The chain couples TRBV6-5 to TRBJ2-7; D not resolved. Germline V gene sequence: CDR1 MNHEY, CDR2 SVGAGI. The CDR3 contains 15 residues. Deletions cut 0 bases from V and 2 bases from J, with 11 bases between. CDR3 nucleotides: TGTGCCAGCAGTTACTCGAAGGGTTTCCCCTACGAGCAGTACTTC. Its translation is CASSYSKGFPYEQYF.

The chain employs TRBV7-6 and TRBJ1-4; no clear D gene. Trimming took 1 base from V and 6 from J, leaving 12 bases between them. The CDR3 length is 15 residues. CDR1 is SGHVS, CDR2 FNYEAQ, per germline. CDR3 DNA: TGTGCCAGCAGCTTAGTGCAGGCGACCTATGAAAAACTGTTTTTT. Its protein product is CASSLVQATYEKLFF.

For this clone: At one of its ends the junction is not consistent with the germline gene, which may arise from a read error. The V and J genes are TRBV4-3 and TRBJ2-7, with TRBD1 identical over 7 bases. Per germline, CDR1 LGHNA and CDR2 YSLEER. CDR3 length: 14 amino acids. This chain's CDR3 is CAGSQTGTAYEQYF. The DNA for the CDR3 is TGCGCCGGCAGCCAGACCGGGACAGCCTACGAGCAGTACTTC.

The chain links TRBV7-2 to TRBJ2-7; maybe TRBD1 (6 bases). The ends were cut back, 6 bases at V and 0 bases at J, with 12 bases in the middle. In germline, CDR1 is SGHTA, CDR2 FQGNSA. This CDR3 comprises 14 residues. The CDR3: CASSPSRGSYEQYF. The CDR3 region has the DNA TGTGCCAGCAGTCCATCCAGGGGCTCCTACGAGCAGTACTTC.

On this clone itself: At one end, the junction sequence differs from germline, possibly due to a read error. The rearrangement joins TRBV7-9 to TRBJ2-7; tentative D call: TRBD2 (5 bases). Germline V gene data show CDR1 as SEHNR and CDR2 as FQNEAQ (reference sequence). The length of the CDR3 is 13 residues. The CDR3 spells CASSRAGGYEQYF. In nucleotides, the CDR3 is TGCGCCAGCAGCCGGGCGGGCGGTTACGAGCAGTACTTC.

The rearrangement uses TRBV30 and TRBJ2-2, with unresolved D. There are 13 residues in the CDR3. V gave up 0 bases and J gave up 6 bases, with 8 bases separating them. Germline assignment: CDR1 GTSNPN and CDR2 SVGIG (reference sequence). The CDR3 DNA sequence: TGTGCCTGGAGTGTAGTAGGTGCCGGGGAGCTGTTTTTT. It translates to CAWSVVGAGELFF.

The V and J genes are TRBV2 and TRBJ2-6; the D gene is possibly TRBD1 (6 bases). CDR3 length equals 16 residues. The germline V gene has CDR1 SNHLY and CDR2 FYNNEI. The ends were cut back, 7 bases at V and 0 bases at J, with 13 bases in the middle. CDR3 amino acids: CASTGQGDSGANVLTF. CDR3 nucleotides: TGTGCCAGCACGGGACAAGGGGACTCTGGGGCCAACGTCCTGACTTTC.

Comments on this clone: Other DNA sequences in the same sample also yield this CDR3. The chain employs TRBV27 and TRBJ1-1; unclear D gene. Trimming removed 2 bases at V and 1 base at J, with 5 bases between. CDR3 length equals 13 residues. Per germline, CDR1 MNHEY and CDR2 SMNVEV (reference sequence). Here the CDR3 reads CASSLGRNTEAFF. CDR3 in DNA: TGTGCCAGCAGTTTAGGCAGGAACACTGAAGCTTTCTTT.

The chain employs TRBV9 and TRBJ2-1; 11 bases match TRBD2. The ends lost 0 bases at V and 7 bases at J; junction bases unmatched: 9. There are 17 residues in the CDR3. Germline values: CDR1 SGDLS, CDR2 YYNGEE. The CDR3 here is CASSVGVAGGPLNEQFF. Written as DNA, the CDR3 is TGTGCCAGCAGCGTAGGAGTAGCGGGAGGGCCTCTGAATGAGCAGTTCTTC. Drawing the rest from reference TRBV9 and TRBJ2-1, the complete variable domain is DSGVTQTPKHLITATGQRVTLRCSPRSGDLSVYWYQQSLDQGLQFLIQYYNGEERAKGNILERFSAQQFPDLHSELNLSSLELGDSALYFCASSVGVAGGPLNEQFFGPGTRLTVL.

The rearrangement joins TRBV27 to TRBJ2-1, with D perhaps assigned TRBD1 or TRBD2 (6 bases each). The germline V and J ends were trimmed by 6 bases and 9 bases, with 18 bases remaining between them. Germline CDR1 reads MNHEY; CDR2 reads SMNVEV (reference sequence). The CDR3 extends over 14 amino acids. Here the CDR3 DNA reads TGTGCCAGCAGCTCGGGACAAAGCGGGCTTGAGCAGTTCTTC. Its translation: CASSSGQSGLEQFF.

This clone was detected only a few times. V gene TRBV10-1 combines with J gene TRBJ2-5; possibly TRBD2 for D (6 bases). This CDR3 is built from 15 residues. Trimming cost V 4 bases and J 1 base, with 13 bases left between them. Germline V gene sequence: CDR1 WNHNN, CDR2 SYGVQD (reference sequence). The CDR3 DNA reads TGCGCCAGCAGTGTTGGACGGGGAGGCCAAGAGACCCAGTACTTC. It encodes CASSVGRGGQETQYF.

This chain joins TRBV4-3 and TRBJ2-1; D remains unclear. The CDR3 is 14 residues long. Trimming stripped 0 bases from V and 8 bases from J, with 11 bases between. Germline-derived CDR1 and CDR2 are LGHNA and YSLEER. In DNA form, the CDR3 reads TGCGCCAGCAGCCAAGACACAAGGGTCCATGAGCAGTTCTTC. Translating gives CASSQDTRVHEQFF.

Concerning this clone: A much bigger clone sits one base away, suggesting this may be a read error. CDR3 in amino acids: CASSLGVEAFF. DNA for the CDR3: TGTGCCAGCAGCTTAGGAGTTGAAGCTTTCTTT. The chain recombines TRBV7-9 with TRBJ1-1; D remains ambiguous. This CDR3 has 11 residues. Germline loops: CDR1 SEHNR, CDR2 FQNEAQ (reference sequence). The V and J ends lost 1 base and 7 bases respectively, with 4 bases between them.

Only one count was recorded for this clone. The chain recombines TRBV28 with TRBJ1-2; no clear D. This CDR3 region has 13 residues. The germline gives CDR1 MDHEN, CDR2 SYDVKM. V was trimmed by 2 bases and J by 5 bases, leaving 9 bases between them. The chain's CDR3 is CASSLASLYGYTF. CDR3 sequence (DNA): TGTGCCAGCAGTTTAGCATCCTTATATGGCTACACCTTC.

The chain links TRBV7-8 to TRBJ1-1, with D maybe TRBD1 (5 bases). Germline V gene lookup returns CDR1 SGHVS and CDR2 FQNEAQ. Trimming cost V 4 bases and J 5 bases, with 20 bases left between them. The CDR3 is made up of 16 amino acids. The CDR3 DNA reads as TGTGCCAGCAGCTCTGACCGGGGGATTGAGGGGACTGAAGCTTTCTTT. Its protein is CASSSDRGIEGTEAFF.

This clone was counted only a few times. The rearrangement uses TRBV7-8 and TRBJ2-1, with 10 bases aligning to TRBD2. The V segment lost 4 bases and the J segment 8 bases; nucleotides outside the gene matches: 8. Germline-derived CDR1 and CDR2 are SGHVS and FQNEAQ. The CDR3 covers 15 residues. The CDR3 region is CASSSIAGGRDEQFF. The CDR3, as DNA: TGTGCCAGCAGCTCAATAGCGGGGGGCAGGGATGAGCAGTTCTTC. The full variable domain, rest sourced from reference TRBV7-8 and TRBJ2-1, is GAGVSQSPRYKVAKRGQDVALRCDPISGHVSLFWYQQALGQGPEFLTYFQNEAQLDKSGLPSDRFFAERPEGSVSTLKIQRTQQEDSAVYLCASSSIAGGRDEQFFGPGTRLTVL.

The V and J genes are TRBV25-1 and TRBJ2-7, with D perhaps assigned TRBD1 or TRBD2 (6 bases each). The germline V gene has CDR1 MGHDK and CDR2 SYGVNS. The CDR3 is 14 amino acids. The V end lost 3 bases, the J end lost 2 bases, and 11 bases lay between the germline ends. The CDR3 loop reads CASSDWGAPYEQYF. In DNA, the CDR3 is TGTGCCAGCAGTGATTGGGGGGCACCCTACGAGCAGTACTTC.

This clone was counted once. The CDR3 loop is CASALTADTQYF. CDR3 DNA: TGTGCTAGTGCCCTTACAGCGGATACGCAGTATTTT. This chain connects TRBV12-5 to TRBJ2-3; D not certain. Trimming shortened V by 7 bases and J by 6 bases, and 11 bases separated the two germline ends. The length of the CDR3 is 12 residues. CDR1 LGHNT and CDR2 FRNRAP come from the germline V gene.